What follows are 10 T cell receptor beta chains derived from one specimen sequenced in a study of cytotoxic CD8 clonotypes in ibrutinib-treated CLL. The data were produced by immunoSEQ multiplex PCR, yet TCRdb's version contains in-frame clones alone and is incomplete. The table includes nearly 85,000 clones, 70% to 80% detected once. The specimen was PBMCs, collected after 12 months of ibrutinib treatment. The receptors were sampled from a human donor with chronic lymphocytic leukemia.

In regard to this clone: Germline is not matched at one junction end, which may reflect a read error. The chain carries TRBV7-7 and TRBJ1-6, with D possibly being TRBD1 (6 bases). The CDR3 is 19 residues long. In germline, CDR1 is SSHAT, CDR2 FNYEAQ (reference sequence). CDR3 sequence (DNA): TGTGCTAGCAGCTTAGTCCCCGAGCCGCCAGGGGTGGTCAATTCACCCCTCCACTTT. It is translated as CASSLVPEPPGVVNSPLHF.

The chain joins TRBV5-8 to TRBJ2-3; 7 bases match TRBD2. V lost 4 bases to trimming and J lost 2 bases; unmatched junction nucleotides: 7. Germline CDR1 is SGHTS and CDR2 is YDEGEE. The length of the CDR3 is 15 residues. The CDR3 region is CASSPGSGDTDTQYF. In nucleotides, the CDR3 is TGTGCCAGCAGCCCCGGGAGCGGGGACACAGATACGCAGTATTTT.

The J gene is TRBJ1-4, the V gene TRBV10-3; tentatively, D is TRBD1 (5 bases). The germline gives CDR1 ENHRY, CDR2 SYGVKD. The CDR3 length is 12 residues. V was clipped by 10 bases and J by 8 bases, with 14 bases between them. CDR3 region: CATGSGVEKLFF. In DNA, the CDR3 is TGTGCCACCGGGTCGGGGGTGGAAAAACTGTTTTTT.

As to this clone: A junction end diverges from the germline sequence, so it may reflect a read error. This sequence joins TRBV7-2 and TRBJ2-7; D possibly corresponds to TRBD1 (6 bases). Germline lookup yields CDR1 SGHTA and CDR2 FQGNSA. The CDR3 spans 14 residues. The CDR3 DNA reads as TGTGCCAGCAGCTTAGCGGGGGCAGGCCCTGGGCAGTGGTTC. Its protein product is CASSLAGAGPGQWF.

This chain links TRBV19 with TRBJ2-3, with 7 nucleotides matching TRBD1. This CDR3 comprises 14 residues. Germline values: CDR1 LNHDA, CDR2 SQIVND (reference sequence). The J segment lost 2 bases and the V segment lost 6 bases, leaving 5 bases of the junction unmatched. The CDR3 spells CASSKDRVTDTQYF. The CDR3 coding sequence is TGTGCCAGTAGCAAAGACAGGGTCACAGATACGCAGTATTTT.

The gene calls are TRBV7-2 and TRBJ2-3; D possibly corresponds to TRBD2 (5 bases). There are 13 residues in the CDR3. Trimming took off 3 bases at V and 9 bases at J, with 13 bases between the two ends. CDR1 SGHTA and CDR2 FQGNSA come from the germline V gene. The CDR3 is CASSLAEGGTQYF. The CDR3 DNA sequence: TGTGCCAGCAGCTTGGCCGAGGGCGGCACGCAGTATTTT.

The V and J genes are TRBV29-1 and TRBJ1-1; a weak D match, TRBD1 (5 bases). The CDR3 runs to 14 residues. CDR1 and CDR2 (germline): SQVTM, ANQGSEA. V shed 6 bases and J shed 1 base, with 15 bases lying between them. The CDR3 nucleotides read TGCAGCGTCCTGGAGGGGTCGGGGAACACTGAAGCTTTCTTT. Translation gives CSVLEGSGNTEAFF.

For this clone: One end of the junction fails to match germline, which may point to a read error. This chain's CDR3 is CASSNSGRHTEAFF. The DNA of the CDR3 is TGTGCCAGCAGTAACTCAGGCCGCCACACTGAAGCTTTCTTT. The chain links TRBV6-5 to TRBJ1-1; D ambiguous. Germline CDR1 reads MNHEY; CDR2 reads SVGAGI. The CDR3 loop spans 14 amino acids.

The chain employs TRBV9 and TRBJ2-3; 8 bases map to TRBD2. Per the germline V gene, CDR1 is SGDLS and CDR2 is YYNGEE. The CDR3 loop spans 17 amino acids. Germline trimming cut 0 bases from V and 2 bases from J; bases unmatched to any gene: 8. The CDR3 DNA sequence: TGTGCCAGCAGCGTAGGAGCAGGCGGGGGGACCACAGATACGCAGTATTTT. The encoded protein is CASSVGAGGGTTDTQYF.

The rearrangement links TRBV7-2 to TRBJ2-3, with D perhaps matching TRBD2 (6 bases). Germline V gene lookup returns CDR1 SGHTA and CDR2 FQGNSA. The CDR3 contains 15 residues. V was pared by 7 bases and J by 2 bases, with 16 bases between. For the CDR3, the DNA is TGTGCCAGCACCCAAGGAGGGGCCACCACAGATACGCAGTATTTT. Amino acid sequence: CASTQGGATTDTQYF. Full variable domain (remainder filled in from reference TRBV7-2 and TRBJ2-3): GAGVSQSPSNKVTEKGKDVELRCDPISGHTALYWYRQSLGQGLEFLIYFQGNSAPDKSGLPSDRFSAERTGGSVSTLTIQRTQQEDSAVYLCASTQGGATTDTQYFGPGTRLTVL.